A selection of T cell receptor beta chains follows, all from one sample in a study of human T cells and chemical hapten exposure. TCRdb processed the RACE reads anew with MiXCR; each CDR3 protein has one entry. The sample contains around 100,000 distinct CDR3 sequences, 11% of which appear only once. The sample in question was whole blood, obtained in connection with sensitization to the hapten diphenylcyclopropenone (DPC). These receptors originate from a woman aged 60-75 years with alopecia areata. Some clones in this sample may be carry-over from other donors' samples. Both conserved end residues are part of each CDR3. Each record gives: D gene, J gene, clone size, V gene, CDR3 protein, CDR3 DNA. The D gene is left open where the match is weak. Expanded clones get a size class; other rows say once, few or many, or leave the size out.

>TRBD2|TRBJ2-3|-|TRBV7-2
CASRRGGALADTQYF
TGTGCCAGCAGACGCGGGGGGGCGCTGGCAGATACGCAGTATTTT
>TRBD2|TRBJ2-3|-|TRBV7-2
CASTVAGGLADTQYF
TGTGCCAGCACAGTAGCGGGGGGACTGGCAGATACGCAGTATTTT
>-|TRBJ2-6|many|TRBV7-3
CASSLTGSGANVLTF
TGTGCCAGCAGCCTTACAGGGTCTGGGGCCAACGTCCTGACTTTC
>TRBD1|TRBJ1-4|few|TRBV11-3
CASPAGRTGINEKLFF
TGTGCCAGCCCGGCTGGCCGGACAGGGATTAATGAAAAACTGTTTTTT
>TRBD1|TRBJ1-1|few|TRBV6-6
CASTRQGPVEAFF
TGTGCCAGCACTCGACAGGGTCCCGTTGAAGCTTTCTTT
>TRBD1|TRBJ2-7|few|TRBV11-2
CASSEDRDTYEQYF
TGTGCCAGCAGCGAAGACAGGGACACCTACGAGCAGTACTTC
>-|TRBJ1-2|few|TRBV29-1
CSVEGEGTYGYTF
TGCAGCGTTGAAGGGGAGGGTACCTATGGCTACACCTTC
>-|TRBJ1-5|many|TRBV6-5
CASTPRPHF
TGTGCCAGCACCCCCCGTCCTCATTTT
>TRBD2|TRBJ2-1|-|TRBV29-1
CTQANDAGEEFF
TGCACCCAAGCAAACGATGCGGGGGAGGAGTTCTTC
>-|TRBJ1-2|many|TRBV12-3/TRBV12-4
CASKPEPTAYGYTF
TGTGCCAGCAAACCAGAGCCCACAGCCTATGGCTACACCTTC
>-|TRBJ2-6|-|TRBV11-2
CASSSYGKRGPSGANVLTF
TGTGCCAGCAGCTCCTACGGGAAGAGAGGGCCCTCCGGGGCCAACGTCCTGACTTTC
>-|TRBJ1-1|many|TRBV7-9
CASSLAGMNTEAFF
TGTGCCAGCAGCTTGGCAGGAATGAACACTGAAGCTTTCTTT
>TRBD2|TRBJ2-2|few|TRBV7-2
CASSQRLANQLNTGELFF
TGTGCCAGCAGCCAAAGACTAGCGAACCAATTGAACACCGGGGAGCTGTTTTTT
>-|TRBJ2-7|few|TRBV20-1
CSARGSLEQYF
TGCAGTGCTAGAGGATCTCTCGAGCAGTACTTC
>TRBD2|TRBJ2-5|-|TRBV7-2
CASSLAPTSGGQETQYF
TGTGCCAGCAGCTTAGCCCCAACTAGCGGGGGACAAGAGACCCAGTACTTC
>-|TRBJ2-7|few|TRBV3-1
CASSQGGGPGASSYEQYF
TGTGCCAGCAGCCAAGGAGGAGGTCCGGGGGCGAGCTCCTACGAGCAGTACTTC
>-|TRBJ2-3|few|TRBV7-2
CASSLDTSSYTQYF
TGTGCCAGCAGCTTAGACACAAGCAGTTATACGCAGTATTTT
>-|TRBJ1-1|many|TRBV5-1
CASSFVEGAYEAFF
TGCGCCAGCAGCTTCGTTGAGGGAGCGTATGAAGCTTTCTTT
>-|TRBJ2-1|many|TRBV3-1
CASSQDAAGMQFF
TGTGCCAGCAGCCAAGACGCTGCGGGGATGCAGTTCTTC
>-|TRBJ2-5|many|TRBV18
CASSPTVLETQYF
TGTGCCAGCTCACCGACGGTCCTGGAGACCCAGTACTTC
>-|TRBJ2-2|many|TRBV7-2
CASSSRTGTQTGELFF
TGTGCCAGCAGCTCCCGTACCGGGACTCAGACCGGGGAGCTGTTTTTT
>-|TRBJ2-1|-|TRBV30
CAWSKAGEQFF
TGTGCCTGGAGTAAGGCGGGGGAGCAGTTCTTC
>-|TRBJ2-4|few|TRBV20-1
CSASEGGTAKNIQYF
TGCAGTGCTAGCGAAGGTGGTACGGCCAAAAACATTCAGTACTTC
>-|TRBJ2-7|-|TRBV9
CASSETGTAAYEQYF
TGTGCCAGCAGCGAGACCGGGACGGCGGCCTACGAGCAGTACTTC
>-|TRBJ2-1|few|TRBV4-2
CASRASDGSSYNEQFF
TGTGCCAGCAGAGCGTCAGATGGGAGCTCCTACAATGAGCAGTTCTTC
>TRBD2|TRBJ2-1|-|TRBV20-1
CSAALAGGPNEQFF
TGCAGTGCAGCCCTAGCGGGGGGGCCGAATGAGCAGTTCTTC
>-|TRBJ2-7|many|TRBV29-1
CSVVGDGGYEQYF
TGCAGCGTTGTCGGGGACGGAGGCTACGAGCAGTACTTC
>-|TRBJ2-7|many|TRBV24-1
CATSDFRRVGEQYF
TGTGCCACCAGTGATTTTCGGAGGGTTGGCGAGCAGTACTTC
>TRBD2|TRBJ2-1|-|TRBV29-1
CSAGTTSYNEQFF
TGCAGCGCTGGGACTACCTCCTACAATGAGCAGTTCTTC
>-|TRBJ2-1|-|TRBV30
CAWKKLGIYNEQFF
TGTGCCTGGAAAAAACTAGGGATCTACAATGAGCAGTTCTTC
>TRBD1|TRBJ1-2|many|TRBV30
CAWSGDRSSYGYTF
TGTGCCTGGAGTGGGGACAGGAGCAGTTATGGCTACACCTTC
>TRBD2|TRBJ2-7|few|TRBV3-1
CASGGETTYEQYF
TGTGCCAGCGGGGGGGAAACCACCTACGAGCAGTACTTC
>TRBD1|TRBJ2-3|many|TRBV6-6
CASRYPQGAADTQYF
TGTGCCAGCAGATACCCCCAGGGGGCGGCAGATACGCAGTATTTT
>TRBD1|TRBJ2-7|many|TRBV5-1
CASSWTGGYSYEQYF
TGCGCCAGCAGCTGGACAGGGGGTTACTCCTACGAGCAGTACTTC
>TRBD1|TRBJ1-1|few|TRBV12-3/TRBV12-4
CASIQGGRNTEAFF
TGTGCCAGCATCCAGGGGGGTCGGAACACTGAAGCTTTCTTT
>TRBD2|TRBJ2-3|few|TRBV2
CASSQLAGAADTQYF
TGTGCCAGCAGTCAACTAGCGGGGGCCGCAGATACGCAGTATTTT
>TRBD2|TRBJ2-3|few|TRBV28
CASSLMAGVTDTQYF
TGTGCCAGCAGTTTAATGGCGGGGGTCACAGATACGCAGTATTTT
>-|TRBJ1-1|many|TRBV6-1
CASSVEQGSGTEAFF
TGTGCCAGCAGTGTTGAGCAGGGTTCGGGCACTGAAGCTTTCTTT
>-|TRBJ2-2|many|TRBV7-9
CASSLAQTGTGELFF
TGTGCCAGCAGCTTAGCGCAGACGGGTACCGGGGAGCTGTTTTTT
>-|TRBJ1-5|many|TRBV20-1
CSASGAAVNQPQHF
TGCAGTGCTAGTGGCGCTGCGGTAAATCAGCCCCAGCATTTT
>TRBD1|TRBJ1-2|few|TRBV30
CAWRARDRGRNGYTF
TGTGCCTGGAGGGCTCGAGACAGGGGGCGAAATGGCTACACCTTC